The source of this T cell receptor (beta chain) is a study of early T cells in non-severe SARS-CoV-2 infection. Study-level background: With bulk RNA from unsorted whole blood as input, sequencing yielded unpaired chains. Broader study findings: CD4 and private specificities were missed by VDJdb matching, which favored anti-spike CD8 responses.

Unique molecular identifiers (one per individual cDNA molecule) were attached. TCRdb called the 5' RACE reads again in MiXCR, with one record for every CDR3 protein. The table lists under 60,000 distinct CDR3 sequences, 9.4% of them singletons. As to this clonotype: What it binds is unknown.

From germline, CDR1 is LGHDT and CDR2 YNNKEL (reference sequence). Trimming took off 0 bases at V and 9 bases at J, with 8 bases between the two ends. The length of the CDR3 is 12 residues. The chain is built from TRBV3-1 and TRBJ1-1; D call uncertain. This TCR was recovered from an adult who was a healthcare worker with PCR-confirmed SARS-CoV-2 infection or an uninfected control (not recorded which). Sample: whole blood, taken at baseline. The CDR3 loop reads CASSQEGRKAFF. The CDR3 coding sequence is TGTGCCAGCAGCCAAGAGGGGAGGAAAGCTTTCTTT.